These T cell receptor beta chains were read from a single sample in a study of cytomegalovirus exposure and HLA in healthy donors. TCRdb keeps only in-frame clones here, not all; method: immunoSEQ multiplex PCR. The sample holds 90,000 to 140,000 clones, roughly 80% seen once. The sample was PBMCs. The receptors stem from a middle-aged woman in good health and CMV-seropositive. Each CDR3 is given with its conserved first and last residue. D genes are given only for firm matches. Size is omitted from some rows. Given values are once, few, many or a class for expanded clones.

j_call: TRBJ2-1; d_call: NA; v_call: TRBV2; clone_size: few; cdr3_aa: CASSEYHRVYNEQFF; cdr3_nt: TGTGCCAGCAGTGAGTACCACAGGGTTTACAATGAGCAGTTCTTC
j_call: TRBJ1-2; d_call: TRBD1; v_call: TRBV2; clone_size: once; cdr3_aa: CASSDPGQLNYGYTF; cdr3_nt: TGTGCCAGCAGTGACCCGGGACAGCTCAACTATGGCTACACCTTC
j_call: TRBJ2-7; d_call: NA; v_call: TRBV11-3; clone_size: NA; cdr3_aa: CASSLDWGRSSYEQYF; cdr3_nt: TGTGCCAGCAGCTTAGACTGGGGGCGCAGCTCCTACGAGCAGTACTTC
j_call: TRBJ2-2; d_call: TRBD1; v_call: TRBV9; clone_size: NA; cdr3_aa: CASSVPRTGEYTGELFF; cdr3_nt: TGTGCCAGCAGCGTACCCCGGACAGGGGAGTACACCGGGGAGCTGTTTTTT
j_call: TRBJ2-7; d_call: TRBD1; v_call: TRBV19; clone_size: NA; cdr3_aa: CASRNRGHEQYF; cdr3_nt: TGTGCCAGTAGGAACAGGGGTCACGAGCAGTACTTC
j_call: TRBJ2-1; d_call: TRBD2; v_call: TRBV4-1; clone_size: NA; cdr3_aa: CASSQEAGAYNEQFF; cdr3_nt: TGCGCCAGCAGCCAAGAGGCGGGAGCCTACAATGAGCAGTTCTTC
j_call: TRBJ1-2; d_call: NA; v_call: TRBV28; clone_size: NA; cdr3_aa: CASSSPGGLVYGYTF; cdr3_nt: TGTGCCAGCAGCTCCCCGGGGGGGCTTGTCTATGGCTACACCTTC
j_call: TRBJ2-1; d_call: NA; v_call: TRBV5-1; clone_size: NA; cdr3_aa: CASSQQRGSGVGNEQFF; cdr3_nt: TGCGCCAGCAGCCAACAACGTGGTTCGGGGGTGGGGAATGAGCAGTTCTTC
j_call: TRBJ1-4; d_call: NA; v_call: TRBV7-9; clone_size: many; cdr3_aa: CASTDFVLNEKLFF; cdr3_nt: TGTGCCAGCACAGACTTCGTTCTTAATGAAAAACTGTTTTTT
j_call: TRBJ2-7; d_call: NA; v_call: TRBV28; clone_size: few; cdr3_aa: CASSLAGIRTEQYF; cdr3_nt: TGTGCCAGCAGTTTAGCAGGCATCCGAACCGAGCAGTACTTC
j_call: TRBJ2-2; d_call: NA; v_call: TRBV7-2; clone_size: NA; cdr3_aa: CASNLISWGFGGELFF; cdr3_nt: TGTGCCAGCAACTTAATTAGTTGGGGCTTTGGGGGGGAGCTGTTTTTT
j_call: TRBJ1-5; d_call: NA; v_call: TRBV28; clone_size: NA; cdr3_aa: CASSSQLNQPQHF; cdr3_nt: TGTGCCAGCAGTTCTCAACTTAATCAGCCCCAGCATTTT
j_call: TRBJ2-7; d_call: NA; v_call: TRBV6-4; clone_size: NA; cdr3_aa: CASSDLDNVWQEKEQYF; cdr3_nt: TGTGCCAGCAGTGACTTAGACAACGTATGGCAAGAAAAAGAGCAGTACTTC
j_call: TRBJ2-1; d_call: NA; v_call: TRBV11-2; clone_size: NA; cdr3_aa: CASSRVAASSYNEQFF; cdr3_nt: TGTGCCAGCAGCAGAGTAGCGGCGAGCTCCTACAATGAGCAGTTCTTC
j_call: TRBJ1-5; d_call: TRBD1; v_call: TRBV14; clone_size: NA; cdr3_aa: CASSRTGGSNQPQHF; cdr3_nt: TGTGCCAGCAGCCGTACAGGGGGATCTAATCAGCCCCAGCATTTT
j_call: TRBJ2-2; d_call: NA; v_call: TRBV6-6; clone_size: NA; cdr3_aa: CASSYRGGRVTGELFF; cdr3_nt: TGTGCCAGCAGTTACCGGGGAGGTCGGGTCACCGGGGAGCTGTTTTTT
j_call: TRBJ2-7; d_call: TRBD1; v_call: TRBV11-3; clone_size: NA; cdr3_aa: CASSLGQGNYEQYF; cdr3_nt: TGTGCCAGCAGCTTAGGACAGGGAAACTACGAGCAGTACTTC
j_call: TRBJ2-2; d_call: TRBD1; v_call: TRBV14; clone_size: few; cdr3_aa: CASSRTGTNTGELFF; cdr3_nt: TGTGCCAGCAGCCGGACAGGAACGAACACCGGGGAGCTGTTTTTT
j_call: TRBJ2-1; d_call: NA; v_call: TRBV9; clone_size: NA; cdr3_aa: CASSVVSSRLIQSSYNEQFF; cdr3_nt: TGTGCCAGCAGCGTAGTCTCTAGTCGTTTAATTCAGAGCTCCTACAATGAGCAGTTCTTC
j_call: TRBJ1-5; d_call: NA; v_call: TRBV6-5; clone_size: NA; cdr3_aa: CASSRDLTNQPQHF; cdr3_nt: TGTGCCAGCAGTCGCGACTTAACGAATCAGCCCCAGCATTTT
j_call: TRBJ2-6; d_call: NA; v_call: TRBV7-8; clone_size: NA; cdr3_aa: CASSPPLRFTGANVLTF; cdr3_nt: TGTGCCAGCAGCCCCCCGTTACGGTTCACTGGGGCCAACGTCCTGACTTTC
j_call: TRBJ2-3; d_call: TRBD1; v_call: TRBV6-5; clone_size: NA; cdr3_aa: CASKTGGTDTQYF; cdr3_nt: TGTGCCAGTAAGACAGGGGGTACAGATACGCAGTATTTT
j_call: TRBJ1-4; d_call: NA; v_call: TRBV19; clone_size: NA; cdr3_aa: CASSIGAVANEKLFF; cdr3_nt: TGTGCCAGTAGTATTGGAGCTGTGGCAAATGAAAAACTGTTTTTT
j_call: TRBJ2-7; d_call: NA; v_call: TRBV5-6; clone_size: few; cdr3_aa: CASSPGMTSYEQYF; cdr3_nt: TGTGCCAGCAGCCCCGGGATGACCAGCTACGAGCAGTACTTC
j_call: TRBJ1-2; d_call: TRBD1; v_call: TRBV7-9; clone_size: NA; cdr3_aa: CASSFDPRDRLYGYTF; cdr3_nt: TGTGCCAGCAGCTTCGACCCCCGGGACAGGCTCTATGGCTACACCTTC
j_call: TRBJ2-7; d_call: TRBD2; v_call: TRBV28; clone_size: NA; cdr3_aa: CASSPSSGRVYEQYF; cdr3_nt: TGTGCCAGCAGTCCCTCTAGCGGGAGAGTCTACGAGCAGTACTTC
j_call: TRBJ1-1; d_call: TRBD1; v_call: TRBV27; clone_size: NA; cdr3_aa: CASSPPGQGVNTEAFF; cdr3_nt: TGTGCCAGCAGTCCACCGGGGCAGGGGGTGAACACTGAAGCTTTCTTT
j_call: TRBJ2-6; d_call: NA; v_call: TRBV7-3; clone_size: NA; cdr3_aa: CASSLTPSSGANVLTF; cdr3_nt: TGTGCCAGCAGCTTAACGCCGAGCTCTGGGGCCAACGTCCTGACTTTC
j_call: TRBJ2-1; d_call: TRBD2; v_call: TRBV5-1; clone_size: NA; cdr3_aa: CASSFSGSDEQFF; cdr3_nt: TGCGCCAGCAGCTTTAGCGGGAGTGATGAGCAGTTCTTC
j_call: TRBJ1-2; d_call: TRBD1; v_call: TRBV5-1; clone_size: NA; cdr3_aa: CASSLLGGPLANYGYTF; cdr3_nt: TGCGCCAGCAGCTTGTTAGGGGGCCCTCTCGCTAACTATGGCTACACCTTC
j_call: TRBJ1-3; d_call: NA; v_call: TRBV6-5; clone_size: NA; cdr3_aa: CASSKPSGIGNTIYF; cdr3_nt: TGTGCCAGCAGTAAACCCTCAGGGATCGGAAACACCATATATTTT
j_call: TRBJ2-2; d_call: NA; v_call: TRBV6-4; clone_size: NA; cdr3_aa: CASKVWGEAGELFF; cdr3_nt: TGTGCCAGCAAGGTTTGGGGAGAAGCCGGGGAGCTGTTTTTT
j_call: TRBJ2-7; d_call: TRBD2; v_call: TRBV4-2; clone_size: NA; cdr3_aa: CASSRGLAGVYEQYF; cdr3_nt: TGTGCCAGCAGCCGAGGACTAGCGGGAGTATACGAGCAGTACTTC
j_call: TRBJ2-7; d_call: NA; v_call: TRBV27; clone_size: NA; cdr3_aa: CASSYGRVHEQYF; cdr3_nt: TGTGCCAGCAGTTATGGGCGGGTCCACGAGCAGTACTTC
j_call: TRBJ2-7; d_call: NA; v_call: TRBV18; clone_size: NA; cdr3_aa: CASSPDLGSYEQYF; cdr3_nt: TGTGCCAGCTCACCAGATTTGGGGAGCTACGAGCAGTACTTC
j_call: TRBJ1-5; d_call: NA; v_call: TRBV28; clone_size: NA; cdr3_aa: CATSGGGPRGQPQHF; cdr3_nt: TGTGCCACCTCAGGTGGAGGGCCGAGGGGTCAGCCCCAGCATTTT
j_call: TRBJ2-2; d_call: NA; v_call: TRBV5-5; clone_size: NA; cdr3_aa: CASSIAVESGELFF; cdr3_nt: TGTGCCAGCAGCATAGCGGTGGAATCCGGGGAGCTGTTTTTT
j_call: TRBJ2-3; d_call: NA; v_call: TRBV5-6; clone_size: NA; cdr3_aa: CASFREQANTDTQYF; cdr3_nt: TGTGCCAGCTTTCGAGAGCAGGCTAACACAGATACGCAGTATTTT
j_call: TRBJ2-1; d_call: TRBD2; v_call: TRBV7-9; clone_size: NA; cdr3_aa: CASSSWREGPNNEQFF; cdr3_nt: TGTGCCAGCAGCTCATGGCGGGAGGGCCCCAACAATGAGCAGTTCTTC
j_call: TRBJ1-5; d_call: NA; v_call: TRBV28; clone_size: NA; cdr3_aa: CASRPGTYNQPQHF; cdr3_nt: TGTGCCAGCAGACCTGGGACTTACAATCAGCCCCAGCATTTT
j_call: TRBJ1-5; d_call: NA; v_call: TRBV21-1; clone_size: NA; cdr3_aa: CASSKGNRDYDSNQPQHF; cdr3_nt: TGTGCCAGCAGCAAAGGCAACAGAGACTACGATAGCAATCAGCCCCAGCATTTT
j_call: TRBJ2-3; d_call: NA; v_call: TRBV10-1; clone_size: NA; cdr3_aa: CASSGTGSSTDTQYF; cdr3_nt: TGCGCCAGCAGTGGGACGGGATCTAGCACAGATACGCAGTATTTT
j_call: TRBJ2-5; d_call: TRBD2; v_call: TRBV11-2; clone_size: NA; cdr3_aa: CASSGWTSGRVLGQYF; cdr3_nt: TGTGCCAGCAGCGGATGGACTAGCGGGAGGGTTTTAGGGCAGTACTTC
j_call: TRBJ2-3; d_call: TRBD2; v_call: TRBV9; clone_size: NA; cdr3_aa: CASSVGGSGFTDTQYF; cdr3_nt: TGTGCCAGCAGCGTAGGAGGTAGCGGGTTCACAGATACGCAGTATTTT
j_call: TRBJ1-4; d_call: TRBD1; v_call: TRBV9; clone_size: NA; cdr3_aa: CASSASGTGDEKLFF; cdr3_nt: TGTGCCAGCAGCGCTTCCGGGACAGGGGATGAAAAACTGTTTTTT
j_call: TRBJ1-2; d_call: NA; v_call: TRBV5-1; clone_size: NA; cdr3_aa: CASSEQGNPSNYGYTF; cdr3_nt: TGCGCCAGCAGCGAACAGGGTAATCCTTCCAACTATGGCTACACCTTC
j_call: TRBJ2-5; d_call: NA; v_call: TRBV5-4; clone_size: NA; cdr3_aa: CASSLNFQGSLQETQYF; cdr3_nt: TGTGCCAGCAGCTTGAATTTTCAGGGTTCCCTTCAAGAGACCCAGTACTTC
j_call: TRBJ2-5; d_call: NA; v_call: TRBV7-9; clone_size: NA; cdr3_aa: CASSLTRMGGRKETQYF; cdr3_nt: TGTGCCAGCAGCTTAACTAGGATGGGGGGACGGAAAGAGACCCAGTACTTC
j_call: TRBJ1-5; d_call: TRBD1; v_call: TRBV2; clone_size: NA; cdr3_aa: CASNRQGSNQPQHF; cdr3_nt: TGTGCCAGCAACCGACAGGGGAGCAATCAGCCCCAGCATTTT
j_call: TRBJ2-7; d_call: TRBD2; v_call: TRBV2; clone_size: NA; cdr3_aa: CASSGTGTRRTYEQYF; cdr3_nt: TGTGCCAGCAGTGGAACCGGGACTAGACGTACCTACGAGCAGTACTTC
j_call: TRBJ2-7; d_call: NA; v_call: TRBV10-1; clone_size: NA; cdr3_aa: CASEDYSSRQYF; cdr3_nt: TGCGCCAGTGAGGACTACTCATCTCGGCAGTACTTC
j_call: TRBJ1-2; d_call: NA; v_call: TRBV7-9; clone_size: NA; cdr3_aa: CASSLSWELNYGYTF; cdr3_nt: TGTGCCAGCAGCTTATCATGGGAGCTCAACTATGGCTACACCTTC
j_call: TRBJ1-2; d_call: TRBD1; v_call: TRBV5-1; clone_size: NA; cdr3_aa: CASRGGTGPLINYGYTF; cdr3_nt: TGCGCCAGCAGAGGGGGGACAGGGCCACTAATTAACTATGGCTACACCTTC
j_call: TRBJ2-7; d_call: TRBD1; v_call: TRBV9; clone_size: NA; cdr3_aa: CASSVYPRQGDEQYF; cdr3_nt: TGTGCCAGCAGCGTTTACCCGAGACAGGGTGACGAGCAGTACTTC
j_call: TRBJ2-5; d_call: NA; v_call: TRBV18; clone_size: NA; cdr3_aa: CASSPPSMIETQYF; cdr3_nt: TGTGCCAGCTCACCACCCAGTATGATAGAGACCCAGTACTTC
j_call: TRBJ2-1; d_call: TRBD2; v_call: TRBV11-3; clone_size: NA; cdr3_aa: CASSFSGSLAYNEQFF; cdr3_nt: TGTGCCAGCAGCTTCAGCGGGAGCTTGGCCTACAATGAGCAGTTCTTC
j_call: TRBJ2-5; d_call: NA; v_call: TRBV5-1; clone_size: once; cdr3_aa: CASSPGEGTQYF; cdr3_nt: TGCGCCAGCAGCCCCGGAGAGGGGACCCAGTACTTC
j_call: TRBJ1-5; d_call: NA; v_call: TRBV11-2; clone_size: NA; cdr3_aa: CASSLEVWAMEPQHF; cdr3_nt: TGTGCCAGCAGCTTAGAGGTCTGGGCAATGGAGCCCCAGCATTTT